This TCR beta chain was recovered during a study of blood T cells in healthy people across ages. A second PCR, run for roughly 7 to 11 cycles, used a sample-barcoded 5' primer plus a J-beta primer mix. At least 3 million CDR3-containing paired-end reads were obtained per sample. Using its own MiXCR run on the 5' RACE reads, TCRdb lists one record per CDR3 protein. The table includes about 1.5 million distinct CDR3 sequences, 35% to 45% detected once. V was clipped by 6 bases and J by 3 bases; unmatched bases: 3. This CDR3 region has 14 residues. The germline V gene has CDR1 MNHNY and CDR2 SVGAGI (reference sequence).

The chain couples TRBV6-6 to TRBJ1-4, with 8 bases aligning to TRBD1. The TCR originated in a young woman in good health. The sample comprised blood. Here the CDR3 reads CASRLDRANEKLFF. The CDR3 DNA reads TGTGCCAGCAGATTGGACAGGGCTAATGAAAAACTGTTTTTT.